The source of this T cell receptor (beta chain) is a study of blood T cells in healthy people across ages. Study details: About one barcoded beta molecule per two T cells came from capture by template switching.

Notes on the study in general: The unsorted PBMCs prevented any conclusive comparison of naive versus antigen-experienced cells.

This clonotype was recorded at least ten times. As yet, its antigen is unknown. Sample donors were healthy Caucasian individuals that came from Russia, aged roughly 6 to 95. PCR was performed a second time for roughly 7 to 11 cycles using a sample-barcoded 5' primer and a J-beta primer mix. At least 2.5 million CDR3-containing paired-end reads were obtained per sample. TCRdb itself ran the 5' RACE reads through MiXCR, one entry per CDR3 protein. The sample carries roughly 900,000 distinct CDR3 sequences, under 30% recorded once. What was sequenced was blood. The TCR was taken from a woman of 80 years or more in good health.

Written as DNA, the CDR3 is TGTGCCACCAGCAGACAACCCGGGGGTCAAGAGACCCAGTACTTC. Translated, it gives CATSRQPGGQETQYF. The chain has TRBV15 and TRBJ2-5, with TRBD2 as a possible D gene (6 bases). This CDR3 region has 15 residues. CDR1 is LNHNV and CDR2 is YYDKDF in the germline V gene (reference sequence). Trimming stripped 2 bases from V and 2 bases from J, with 12 bases between.